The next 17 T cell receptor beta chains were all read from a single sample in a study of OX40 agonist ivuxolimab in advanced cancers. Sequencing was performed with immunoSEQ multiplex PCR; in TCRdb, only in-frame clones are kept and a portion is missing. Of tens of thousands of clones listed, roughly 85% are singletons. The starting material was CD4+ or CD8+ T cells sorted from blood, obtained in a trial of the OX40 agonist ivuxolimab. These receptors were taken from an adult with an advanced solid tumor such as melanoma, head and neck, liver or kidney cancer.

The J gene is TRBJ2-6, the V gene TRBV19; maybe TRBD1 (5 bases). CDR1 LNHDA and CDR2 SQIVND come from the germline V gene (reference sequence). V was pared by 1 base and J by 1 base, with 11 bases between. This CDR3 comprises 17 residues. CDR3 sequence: CASSIGRVRSGANVLTF. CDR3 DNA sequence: TGTGCCAGTAGTATAGGCAGGGTCAGGTCTGGGGCCAACGTCCTGACTTTC.

The CDR3 bases are TGTGCCAGCAGCTTAGATGTCGGGACCTACGAGCAGTACTTC. This gives the protein CASSLDVGTYEQYF. The chain couples TRBV11-2 to TRBJ2-7; D may be TRBD2 (5 bases). Trimming took 0 bases from V and 2 from J, leaving 8 bases between them. CDR3 length equals 14 residues. Germline loops: CDR1 SGHAT, CDR2 FQNNGV.

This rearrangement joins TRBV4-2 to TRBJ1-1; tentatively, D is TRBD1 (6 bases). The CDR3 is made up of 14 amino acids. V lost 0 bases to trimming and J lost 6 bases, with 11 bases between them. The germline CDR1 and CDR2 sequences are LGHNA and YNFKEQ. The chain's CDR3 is CASSQEAWGPEAFF. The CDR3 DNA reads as TGTGCCAGCAGCCAAGAGGCCTGGGGGCCTGAAGCTTTCTTT.

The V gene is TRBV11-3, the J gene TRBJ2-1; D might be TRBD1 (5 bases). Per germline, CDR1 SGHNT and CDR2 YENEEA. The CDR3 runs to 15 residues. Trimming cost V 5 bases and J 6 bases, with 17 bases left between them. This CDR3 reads CASSLVKDSSNEQFF. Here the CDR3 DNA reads TGTGCCAGCAGCCTCGTTAAAGACAGTTCCAATGAGCAGTTCTTC.

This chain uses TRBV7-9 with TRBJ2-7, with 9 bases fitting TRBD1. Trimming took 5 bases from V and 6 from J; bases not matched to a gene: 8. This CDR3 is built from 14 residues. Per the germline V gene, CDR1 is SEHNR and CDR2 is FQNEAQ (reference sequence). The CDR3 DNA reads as TGTGCCAGCAGCAGAGACCGGGACAGGGTCGAGCAGTACTTC. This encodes CASSRDRDRVEQYF.

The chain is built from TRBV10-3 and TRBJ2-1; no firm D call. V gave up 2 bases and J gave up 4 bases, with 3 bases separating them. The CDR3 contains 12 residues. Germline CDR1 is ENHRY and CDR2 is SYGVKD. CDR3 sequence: CAISEDYNEQFF. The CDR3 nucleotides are TGTGCCATCAGTGAGGATTACAATGAGCAGTTCTTC.

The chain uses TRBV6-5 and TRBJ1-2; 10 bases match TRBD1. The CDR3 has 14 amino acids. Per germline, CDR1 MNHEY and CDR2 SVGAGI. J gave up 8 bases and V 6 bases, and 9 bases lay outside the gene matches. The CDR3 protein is CASSTTGGAGGYTF. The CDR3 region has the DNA TGTGCCAGCAGCACGACAGGGGGCGCGGGCGGCTACACCTTC.

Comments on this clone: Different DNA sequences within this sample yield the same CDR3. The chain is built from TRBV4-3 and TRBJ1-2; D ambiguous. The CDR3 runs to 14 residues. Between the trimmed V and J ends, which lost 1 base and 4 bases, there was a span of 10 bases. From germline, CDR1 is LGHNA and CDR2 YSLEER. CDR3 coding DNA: TGCGCCAGCAGCCAAGGAGTTGATGGCTATGGCTACACCTTC. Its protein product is CASSQGVDGYGYTF.

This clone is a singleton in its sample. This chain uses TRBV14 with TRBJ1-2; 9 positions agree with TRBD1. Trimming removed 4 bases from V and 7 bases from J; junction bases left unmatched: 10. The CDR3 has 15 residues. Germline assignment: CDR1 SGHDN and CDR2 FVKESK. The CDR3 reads CASSRTRYRGPGYTF. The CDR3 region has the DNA TGTGCCAGCAGCCGTACACGGTACAGGGGGCCTGGCTACACCTTC.

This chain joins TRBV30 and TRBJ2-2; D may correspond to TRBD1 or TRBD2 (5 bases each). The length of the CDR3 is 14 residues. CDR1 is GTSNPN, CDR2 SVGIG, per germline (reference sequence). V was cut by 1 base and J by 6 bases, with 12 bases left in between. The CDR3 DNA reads TGTGCCTGGAGTGGGGACCAGGTATCCGGGGAGCTGTTTTTT. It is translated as CAWSGDQVSGELFF.

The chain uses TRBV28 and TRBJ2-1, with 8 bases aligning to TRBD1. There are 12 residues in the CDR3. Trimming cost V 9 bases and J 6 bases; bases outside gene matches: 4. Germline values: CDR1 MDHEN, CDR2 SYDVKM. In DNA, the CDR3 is TGTGCCAGTACCGACAGGGGCAATGAGCAGTTCTTC. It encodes CASTDRGNEQFF.

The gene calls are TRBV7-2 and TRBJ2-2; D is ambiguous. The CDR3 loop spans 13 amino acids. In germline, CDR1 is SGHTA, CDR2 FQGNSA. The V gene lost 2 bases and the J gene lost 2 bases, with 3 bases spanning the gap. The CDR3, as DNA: TGTGCCAGCAGCTTAACAAACACCGGGGAGCTGTTTTTT. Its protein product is CASSLTNTGELFF.

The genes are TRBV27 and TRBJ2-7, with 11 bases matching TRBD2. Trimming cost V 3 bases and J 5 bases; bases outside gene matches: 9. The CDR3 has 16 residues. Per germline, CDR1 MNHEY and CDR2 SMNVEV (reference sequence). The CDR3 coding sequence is TGTGCCAGCAGTTTGGGCGTGACTAGCGGGGTCGACGAGCAGTACTTC. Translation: CASSLGVTSGVDEQYF.

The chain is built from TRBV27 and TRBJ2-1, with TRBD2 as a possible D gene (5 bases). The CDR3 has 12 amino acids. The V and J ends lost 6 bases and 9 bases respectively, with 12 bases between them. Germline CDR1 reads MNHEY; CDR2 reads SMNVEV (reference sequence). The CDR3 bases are TGTGCCAGCAGCCCGGGAATGGGTGAGCAGTTCTTC. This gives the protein CASSPGMGEQFF.

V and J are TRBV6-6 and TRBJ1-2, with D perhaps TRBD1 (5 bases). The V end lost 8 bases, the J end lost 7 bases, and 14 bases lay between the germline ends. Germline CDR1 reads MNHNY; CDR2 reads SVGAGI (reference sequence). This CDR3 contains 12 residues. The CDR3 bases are TGTGCCAGCGGGGCCGGGGAGGCTGGCTACACCTTC. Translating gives CASGAGEAGYTF.

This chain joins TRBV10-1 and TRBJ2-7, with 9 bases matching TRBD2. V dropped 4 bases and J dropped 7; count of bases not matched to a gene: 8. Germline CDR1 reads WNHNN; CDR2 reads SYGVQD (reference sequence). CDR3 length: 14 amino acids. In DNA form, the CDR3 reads TGCGCCAGCAGTGCCGAGCGGGGGGCGAGGGAGCAGTACTTC. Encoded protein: CASSAERGAREQYF.

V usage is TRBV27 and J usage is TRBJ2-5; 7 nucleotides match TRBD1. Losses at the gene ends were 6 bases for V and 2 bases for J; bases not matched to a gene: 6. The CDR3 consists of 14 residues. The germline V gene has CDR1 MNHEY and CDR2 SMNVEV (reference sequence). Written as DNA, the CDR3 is TGTGCCAGCAGGGGGTTACAGGGGCAAGAGACCCAGTACTTC. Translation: CASRGLQGQETQYF.